The subject of this entry is one TCR beta chain. The antigen remains undetermined. Generated by immunoSEQ multiplex PCR, the TCRdb table keeps only in-frame clones and is missing some. Of around 97,000 clones in the sample, 85% to 95% were seen once. The germline gives CDR1 MGHRA, CDR2 YSYEKL. The CDR3 is 17 residues long. V dropped 2 bases and J dropped 0; count of bases not matched to a gene: 5. The source of the sample is a study of siplizumab effects on memory and regulatory T cells. Study-level points and caveats: An assignable phenotype, naive or memory, was missing from roughly 78-96% of proliferating CD4+ or CD8+ clones.

Specimen: non-Treg CD4+ T cells sorted from blood. This chain links TRBV4-1 with TRBJ2-2; 8 bases are shared with TRBD1. This TCR was recovered from a human donor in good health. DNA of the CDR3: TGCGCCAGCAGCCAACCTCGGACAGGGACGAACACCGGGGAGCTGTTTTTT. This codes for CASSQPRTGTNTGELFF.